These 19 T cell receptor beta chains came from one sample sequenced in a study of T cell responses to AZD1222 COVID-19 vaccine. Clones were read by immunoSEQ multiplex PCR, and TCRdb kept only the in-frame ones, dropping some. This table holds 150,000 to 200,000 clones, around 87% found once. This specimen consisted of peripheral blood, obtained on day 0 of MenACWY control vaccination. All receptors come from an adult in good health.

The chain recombines TRBV4-3 with TRBJ2-2; D is ambiguous. Germline CDR1 and CDR2: LGHNA and YSLEER. V shed 4 bases and J shed 6 bases, with 12 bases lying between them. The CDR3 is 14 amino acids. CDR3 residues: CASSRDSRAGELFF. The CDR3 region has the DNA TGCGCCAGCAGCCGAGACTCCCGGGCCGGGGAGCTGTTTTTT.

V usage is TRBV9 and J usage is TRBJ1-2; D not resolved. Germline V lookup: CDR1 SGDLS, CDR2 YYNGEE. Trimming took off 6 bases at V and 6 bases at J, with 24 bases between the two ends. This CDR3 is 16 amino acids long. For the CDR3, the DNA is TGTGCCAGCACCCCGGGTAGTGCGGACCTCTATAATGGCTACACCTTC. It yields the protein CASTPGSADLYNGYTF. Filled out from reference TRBV9 and TRBJ1-2, the complete variable domain reads DSGVTQTPKHLITATGQRVTLRCSPRSGDLSVYWYQQSLDQGLQFLIQYYNGEERAKGNILERFSAQQFPDLHSELNLSSLELGDSALYFCASTPGSADLYNGYTFGSGTRLTVV.

The V call is TRBV7-8, the J call TRBJ2-5; TRBD2 agrees at 9 bases. After removal of 2 bases from V and 3 bases from J, the junction contained 13 bases not matched to a gene. CDR3 length: 18 amino acids. Germline V gene sequence: CDR1 SGHVS, CDR2 FQNEAQ. The DNA for the CDR3 is TGTGCCAGCAGCTTAAGGAAGCGGGGGGCTACAATAAAAGAGACCCAGTACTTC. Amino acids: CASSLRKRGATIKETQYF. Together with reference TRBV7-8 and TRBJ2-5, the CDR3 gives the full variable domain: GAGVSQSPRYKVAKRGQDVALRCDPISGHVSLFWYQQALGQGPEFLTYFQNEAQLDKSGLPSDRFFAERPEGSVSTLKIQRTQQEDSAVYLCASSLRKRGATIKETQYFGPGTRLLVL.

The chain links TRBV7-2 to TRBJ1-1; 8 positions match TRBD1. The V segment lost 5 bases and the J segment 4 bases; nucleotides outside the gene matches: 12. The CDR3 runs to 16 residues. In germline, CDR1 is SGHTA, CDR2 FQGNSA. The CDR3 spells CASSPQPGGASTEAFF. Written as DNA, the CDR3 is TGTGCCAGCAGCCCGCAACCAGGGGGCGCTTCCACTGAAGCTTTCTTT. Full variable domain (outside the CDR3, taken from reference TRBV7-2 and TRBJ1-1): GAGVSQSPSNKVTEKGKDVELRCDPISGHTALYWYRQSLGQGLEFLIYFQGNSAPDKSGLPSDRFSAERTGGSVSTLTIQRTQQEDSAVYLCASSPQPGGASTEAFFGQGTRLTVV.

The chain carries TRBV6-5 and TRBJ1-2, with TRBD1 as a possible D gene (5 bases). Germline lookup yields CDR1 MNHEY and CDR2 SVGAGI. V shed 6 bases and J shed 3 bases, with 11 bases lying between them. This CDR3 has 13 residues. The CDR3 bases are TGTGCCAGCAGAATCGGGGGAGACTATGGCTACACCTTC. Its translation: CASRIGGDYGYTF.

CDR3 in DNA: TGTGCCAGCAGTACCCAGACGACTAGCGGGGGGACCGGGGAGCTGTTTTTT. This gives the protein CASSTQTTSGGTGELFF. The chain carries TRBV27 and TRBJ2-2; 13 bases are a match to TRBD2. V gave up 5 bases and J gave up 5 bases; unmatched junction bases: 8. CDR3 length equals 17 residues. Germline lookup yields CDR1 MNHEY and CDR2 SMNVEV (reference sequence).

This rearrangement joins TRBV6-5 to TRBJ2-3; D might be TRBD1 (6 bases). Trimming stripped 6 bases from V and 3 bases from J, with 10 bases between. CDR1 is MNHEY, CDR2 SVGAGI, per germline. The CDR3 extends over 13 amino acids. DNA for the CDR3: TGTGCCAGCAGGCGTCAGGGGACAGATACGCAGTATTTT. Translated, it gives CASRRQGTDTQYF.

This clone was seen more than once but under ten times. The chain carries TRBV2 and TRBJ1-1, with a weak D call TRBD1 (6 bases). V shed 5 bases and J shed 4 bases, with 17 bases lying between them. CDR3 length: 15 residues. Germline CDR1 and CDR2: SNHLY and FYNNEI. DNA for the CDR3: TGTGCCAGCAGTAGCCAGGGGACGATCGGCACTGAAGCTTTCTTT. The encoded protein is CASSSQGTIGTEAFF. Using reference TRBV2 and TRBJ1-1 for the parts outside the CDR3, the full variable domain is EPEVTQTPSHQVTQMGQEVILRCVPISNHLYFYWYRQILGQKVEFLVSFYNNEISEKSEIFDDQFSVERPDGSNFTLKIRSTKLEDSAMYFCASSSQGTIGTEAFFGQGTRLTVV.

The V gene is TRBV3-1 (or the pseudogene TRBV3-2), the J gene TRBJ2-7, with D possibly TRBD1 on 5 matching bases. The CDR3 runs 14 residues. Germline CDR1 and CDR2: LGHDT and YNNKEL (reference sequence). V gave up 1 base and J gave up 6 bases, with 13 bases separating them. For the CDR3, the DNA is TGTGCCAGCAGCCAAGTTCGTGACAGTTCCGAGCAGTACTTC. Its protein is CASSQVRDSSEQYF.

J is TRBJ2-3 and V is TRBV11-3; the D is unclear. The V end was cut by 5 bases, the J end by 2 bases, with 20 bases between. The CDR3 has 17 amino acids. Germline lookup yields CDR1 SGHNT and CDR2 YENEEA. CDR3 loop: CASSKAAGGPNTDTQYF. CDR3 in DNA: TGTGCCAGCAGCAAAGCCGCAGGCGGCCCCAACACAGATACGCAGTATTTT. The full variable domain, rest sourced from reference TRBV11-3 and TRBJ2-3, is EAGVVQSPRYKIIEKKQPVAFWCNPISGHNTLYWYLQNLGQGPELLIRYENEEAVDDSQLPKDRFSAERLKGVDSTLKIQPAELGDSAVYLCASSKAAGGPNTDTQYFGPGTRLTVL.

As to this clone: A read error may produce the germline difference seen at one junction end. In DNA form, the CDR3 reads TGCGCCAGCAGCCATCGGACAGGGGTGAACGCTGAAGCTTTCTTT. This translates into CASSHRTGVNAEAFF. The chain employs TRBV4-3 and TRBJ1-1, with 9 bases that match TRBD1. The CDR3 runs 15 residues. Looked up from germline, CDR1 is LGHNA and CDR2 is YSLEER.

V gene TRBV6-5 combines with J gene TRBJ2-1; 7 bases align to TRBD2. Germline V lookup: CDR1 MNHEY, CDR2 SVGAGI. Losses at the gene ends were 7 bases for V and 7 bases for J; bases not matched to a gene: 13. The CDR3 spans 15 residues. CDR3 sequence (DNA): TGTGCCAGCACCCGTCAGCAGCGGGATAATAATGAGCAGTTCTTC. Its protein is CASTRQQRDNNEQFF.

This clone turned up a few times. The CDR3 bases are TGTGCCAGTAGTATTAGCCAGGAATTTTATGGCTACACCTTC. This encodes CASSISQEFYGYTF. The gene calls are TRBV19 and TRBJ1-2, with no clear D. CDR3 length: 14 amino acids. V shed 3 bases and J shed 5 bases, with 13 bases lying between them. In germline, CDR1 is LNHDA, CDR2 SQIVND (reference sequence).

The J gene is TRBJ1-1, the V gene TRBV28; 7 bases align to TRBD1. Germline CDR1 MDHEN, CDR2 SYDVKM. The V gene end was trimmed by 5 bases and the J gene end by 1 base; junction bases not matched to a gene: 7. CDR3 size: 15 residues. For the CDR3, the DNA is TGTGCCAGCAGTATACCGGACAGGAAGAACACTGAAGCTTTCTTT. As protein: CASSIPDRKNTEAFF.

The V gene is TRBV5-5, the J gene TRBJ1-4, with 8 positions matching TRBD1. CDR3 length: 14 residues. V gave up 4 bases and J gave up 3 bases; unmatched junction bases: 2. Germline lookup yields CDR1 SGHKS and CDR2 YYEKEE (reference sequence). DNA of the CDR3: TGTGCCAGCAGCCAGGGGGCGTCTAATGAAAAACTGTTTTTT. This codes for CASSQGASNEKLFF. The complete variable domain, with remaining parts taken from reference TRBV5-5 and TRBJ1-4, reads DAGVTQSPTHLIKTRGQQVTLRCSPISGHKSVSWYQQVLGQGPQFIFQYYEKEERGRGNFPDRFSARQFPNYSSELNVNALLLGDSALYLCASSQGASNEKLFFGSGTQLSVL.

J is TRBJ1-4 and V is TRBV29-1, with 8 nucleotides matching TRBD1. This CDR3 comprises 15 residues. J lost 8 bases, V lost 0 bases, and 8 bases had no gene match. Germline V gives CDR1 SQVTM, CDR2 ANQGSEA. The chain's CDR3 is CSVEEAGGAQEKLFF. The CDR3 nucleotides are TGCAGCGTTGAAGAGGCAGGGGGCGCACAGGAAAAACTGTTTTTT.

The CDR3 coding sequence is TGTGCCAGCAGCGCGTGGGACAGGACCCCTGAAGCTTTCTTT. It codes for CASSAWDRTPEAFF. The rearrangement links TRBV3-1 (or the pseudogene TRBV3-2) to TRBJ1-1; TRBD1 agrees at 8 bases. The CDR3 sequence is 14 residues long. The V gene's germline CDR1 is LGHDT and CDR2 YNNKEL (reference sequence). V trimming: 5 bases; J trimming: 6 bases; junction bases outside the gene matches: 8.

The chain combines TRBV5-4 with TRBJ1-4, with D tentatively TRBD1 (6 bases). CDR3 length: 17 residues. V was clipped by 2 bases and J by 0 bases, with 14 bases between them. Germline V gene lookup returns CDR1 SGHNT and CDR2 YYREEE (reference sequence). Written as DNA, the CDR3 is TGTGCCAGCAGCTTATACACGGGGGCCGCAACTAATGAAAAACTGTTTTTT. Translating gives CASSLYTGAATNEKLFF.

The J gene is TRBJ2-7, the V gene TRBV12-3 or TRBV12-4; no clear D. V lost 3 bases and J lost 6, with 9 bases in between. This CDR3 is 12 amino acids long. The CDR3 DNA reads TGTGCCAGCAGTTTCATATCCGGCGAGCAGTACTTC. It encodes CASSFISGEQYF.